This TCR beta chain was captured in a study of OX40 agonist ivuxolimab in advanced cancers. Across the whole study: Three dose-escalation patients had partial responses: one with hepatocellular carcinoma and two with cutaneous melanoma.

Profiled with immunoSEQ multiplex PCR; TCRdb holds only in-frame clones, not every one. Here the sample spans fewer than 60,000 clones, around 87% being singletons. CDR1 and CDR2 (germline): MDHEN, SYDVKM. The CDR3 is made up of 12 amino acids. The V gene lost 3 bases and the J gene lost 10 bases, with 9 bases spanning the gap. Sequencing used CD4+ or CD8+ T cells sorted from blood, obtained in a trial of the OX40 agonist ivuxolimab. The sequence was obtained from an adult with an advanced solid tumor such as melanoma, head and neck, liver or kidney cancer. This chain uses TRBV28 with TRBJ2-2; D is ambiguous. This CDR3 reads CASSFGLAELFF. CDR3 coding DNA: TGTGCCAGCAGTTTCGGGTTGGCGGAGCTGTTTTTT.